This T cell receptor beta chain was found in a study of T-cell memory formation after mild COVID-19. Study-wide context: Most TCR clusters belonged to a single donor. General study results and limits: The appearance of some responding clones in pre-infection memory suggested that cross-reactive memory joined. Later expanders leaned CD4+, whereas day 15 to 85 contracting clones were balanced CD4/CD8.

As regards this clonotype: The antigen remains undetermined.

The CDR3 is 13 residues long. The V gene end was trimmed by 3 bases and the J gene end by 7 bases; junction bases not matched to a gene: 6. TCRdb fed the 5' RACE reads into MiXCR, producing one record per CDR3 protein. The sample includes under 250,000 distinct CDR3 sequences, 8% to 9.5% of them seen just once. This TCR derives from a man aged 18 to 30 who had mild COVID-19 (a few samples of this study predate the infection). Cell type and time point are not known. The specimen was PBMCs or a T cell subset sorted from them (not recorded which). This sequence joins TRBV12-3 or TRBV12-4 and TRBJ2-7, with 7 bases identical to TRBD2. Written as DNA, the CDR3 is TGTGCCAGCAGTTTTGTCCCCGGGGGGGAGCAGTACTTC. Its translation is CASSFVPGGEQYF.